This T cell receptor beta chain was retrieved from a study of T-cell reconstitution after alpha-beta-depleted transplantation in children. For TCRbeta, the library was prepared with unique molecular identifiers. Each CDR3 protein is one row after TCRdb ran MiXCR on the PCR reads. The sample shows about 420,000 distinct CDR3 sequences, roughly 11% of them seen only once. The CDR3 covers 13 residues. Germline CDR1 reads MNHEY; CDR2 reads SVGEGT. V shed 2 bases, J shed 7 bases, and the junction held 4 bases outside the gene matches. The genes are TRBV6-2 or TRBV6-3 and TRBJ2-7, with 8 bases identical to TRBD1. This TCR was sampled from a human donor who donated a stem cell graft to a child with acute myeloid leukemia. The sequenced sample was PBMCs from the stem cell graft donor, obtained from the stem cell graft. Written as DNA, the CDR3 is TGTGCCAGCAGTTACGGGACAGGACGGGAGCAGTACTTC. Translation gives CASSYGTGREQYF.